What follows is one TCR beta chain and its context. The entry originates in a study of blood T cell repertoires in COVID-19. Across the whole study: Italy, Spain and the United States were the sources of the convalescent and acute COVID-19 samples. The cDNA or gDNA used as material had been derived from T cells, B-cell-depleted T cells, or PBMCs.

Germline V gene data show CDR1 as SGHTA and CDR2 as FQGTGA. V dropped 0 bases and J dropped 3; count of bases not matched to a gene: 3. The length of the CDR3 is 17 residues. The data were produced by immunoSEQ multiplex PCR, yet TCRdb's version contains in-frame clones alone and is incomplete. The repertoire includes over 35,000 clones, around 90% of them detected once, and 15% to 19% sits in the top ten. The chain uses TRBV7-3 and TRBJ2-3, with 13 positions matching TRBD2. Sample: peripheral blood. This receptor was obtained from a woman in her twenties or thirties in a cohort sampled during active COVID-19. The CDR3 DNA reads TGTGCCAGCAGCTTAACCCTACTAGCGGGAGGGACAGATACGCAGTATTTT. This sequence encodes CASSLTLLAGGTDTQYF.